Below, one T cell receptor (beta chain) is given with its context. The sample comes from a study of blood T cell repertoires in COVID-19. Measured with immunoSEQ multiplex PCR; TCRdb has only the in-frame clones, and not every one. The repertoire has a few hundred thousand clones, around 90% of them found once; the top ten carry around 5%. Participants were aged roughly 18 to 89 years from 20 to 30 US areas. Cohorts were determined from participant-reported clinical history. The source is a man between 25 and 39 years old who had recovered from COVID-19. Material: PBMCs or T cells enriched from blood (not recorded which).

CDR3 protein: CASSSRQGNGNTIYF. Written as DNA, the CDR3 is TGTGCCAGCTCATCCCGACAGGGGAATGGAAACACCATATATTTT. The rearrangement joins TRBV18 to TRBJ1-3; 8 positions agree with TRBD1. Germline V gene sequence: CDR1 KGHSH, CDR2 LQKENI. CDR3 length: 15 residues. V was pared by 5 bases and J by 3 bases, with 6 bases of the junction left unmatched.